This T cell receptor (beta chain) emerged from a study of T-cell memory formation after mild COVID-19. Study conclusions and caveats: Pre-infection memory contained some responding clones, which suggested that cross-reactive memory had joined.

Trimming left V 1 base short and J 5 bases short, with 12 bases between. The CDR3 runs to 14 residues. Germline CDR1 and CDR2: SEHNR and FQNEAQ (reference sequence). Employing constant-segment primers, 5'RACE generated TCR alpha and TCR beta cDNA libraries bearing sample barcodes and UMIs. One entry per CDR3 protein results from TCRdb running MiXCR on the 5' RACE reads. The sample yields roughly 200,000 distinct CDR3 sequences, 20% to 25% seen once. This clonotype was counted a few times. Its target is unknown. The sequenced sample was PBMCs or a T cell subset sorted from them (not recorded which). This clonotype was obtained from an adult woman who had mild COVID-19 (a few samples of this study predate the infection). Cell type and time point are not known. The rearrangement uses TRBV7-9 and TRBJ2-7; possible D gene TRBD1, 6 bases. CDR3: CASSLEAGADEQYF. CDR3 coding DNA: TGTGCCAGCAGCTTAGAGGCAGGGGCTGACGAGCAGTACTTC.